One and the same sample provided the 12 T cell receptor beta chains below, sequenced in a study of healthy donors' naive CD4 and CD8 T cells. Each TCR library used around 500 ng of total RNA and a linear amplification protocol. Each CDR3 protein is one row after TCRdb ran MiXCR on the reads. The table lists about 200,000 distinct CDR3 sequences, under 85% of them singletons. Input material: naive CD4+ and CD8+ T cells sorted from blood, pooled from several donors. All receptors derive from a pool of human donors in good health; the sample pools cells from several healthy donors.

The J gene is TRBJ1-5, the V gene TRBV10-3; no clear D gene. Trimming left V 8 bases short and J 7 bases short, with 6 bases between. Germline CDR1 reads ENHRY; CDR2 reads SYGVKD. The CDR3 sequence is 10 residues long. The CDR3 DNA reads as TGTGCCATCGGCACGCAGCCCCAGCATTTT. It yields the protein CAIGTQPQHF.

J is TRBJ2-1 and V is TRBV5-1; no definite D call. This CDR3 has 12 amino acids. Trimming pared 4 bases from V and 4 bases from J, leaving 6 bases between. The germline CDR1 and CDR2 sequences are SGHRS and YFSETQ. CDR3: CASSPEYNEQFF. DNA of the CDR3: TGCGCCAGCAGCCCCGAATACAATGAGCAGTTCTTC.

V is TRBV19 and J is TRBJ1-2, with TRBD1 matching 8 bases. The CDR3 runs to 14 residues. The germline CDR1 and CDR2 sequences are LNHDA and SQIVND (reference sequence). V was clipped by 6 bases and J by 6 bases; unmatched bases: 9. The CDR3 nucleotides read TGTGCCAGTAGCCTACAGGGGGTCTACGATGGCTACACCTTC. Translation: CASSLQGVYDGYTF.

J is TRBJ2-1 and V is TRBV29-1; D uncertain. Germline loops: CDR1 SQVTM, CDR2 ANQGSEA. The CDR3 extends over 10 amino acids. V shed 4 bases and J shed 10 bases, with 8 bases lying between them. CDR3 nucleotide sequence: TGCAGCGTTGCCTCCGGGGAGCAGTTCTTC. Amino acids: CSVASGEQFF.

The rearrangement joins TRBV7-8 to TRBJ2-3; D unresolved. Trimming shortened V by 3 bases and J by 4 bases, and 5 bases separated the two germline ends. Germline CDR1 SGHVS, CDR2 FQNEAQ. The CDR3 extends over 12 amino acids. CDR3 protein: CASSFMADTQYF. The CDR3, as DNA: TGTGCCAGCAGCTTTATGGCAGATACGCAGTATTTT.

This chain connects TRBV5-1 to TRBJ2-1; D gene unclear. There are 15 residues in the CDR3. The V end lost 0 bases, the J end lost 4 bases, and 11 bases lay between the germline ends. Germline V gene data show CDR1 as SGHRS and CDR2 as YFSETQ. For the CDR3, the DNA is TGCGCCAGCAGCTTGGACATCCCTACATACAATGAGCAGTTCTTC. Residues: CASSLDIPTYNEQFF.

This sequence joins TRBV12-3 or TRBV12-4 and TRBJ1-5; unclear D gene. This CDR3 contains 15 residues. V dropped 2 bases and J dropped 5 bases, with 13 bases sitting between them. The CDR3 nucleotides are TGTGCCAGCAGTTTATGGGGTAACGGAGATCAGCCCCAGCATTTT. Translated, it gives CASSLWGNGDQPQHF.

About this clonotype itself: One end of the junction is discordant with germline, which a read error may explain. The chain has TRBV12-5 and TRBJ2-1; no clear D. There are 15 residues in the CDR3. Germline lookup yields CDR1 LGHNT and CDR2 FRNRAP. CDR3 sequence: CASAPVTTSYNEQFF. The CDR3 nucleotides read TGTGCTAGTGCCCCAGTCACAACATCCTACAATGAACAGTTCTTC. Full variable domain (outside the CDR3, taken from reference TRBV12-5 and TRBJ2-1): DARVTQTPRHKVTEMGQEVTMRCQPILGHNTVFWYRQTMMQGLELLAYFRNRAPLDDSGMPKDRFSAEMPDATLATLKIQPSEPRDSAVYFCASAPVTTSYNEQFFGPGTRLTVL.

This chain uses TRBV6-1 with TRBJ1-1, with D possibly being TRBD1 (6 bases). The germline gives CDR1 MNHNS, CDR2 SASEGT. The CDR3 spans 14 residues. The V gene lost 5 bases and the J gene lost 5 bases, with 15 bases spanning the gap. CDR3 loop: CASSFSQGGTEAFF. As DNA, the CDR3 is TGTGCCAGCAGTTTCTCACAGGGAGGGACTGAAGCTTTCTTT.

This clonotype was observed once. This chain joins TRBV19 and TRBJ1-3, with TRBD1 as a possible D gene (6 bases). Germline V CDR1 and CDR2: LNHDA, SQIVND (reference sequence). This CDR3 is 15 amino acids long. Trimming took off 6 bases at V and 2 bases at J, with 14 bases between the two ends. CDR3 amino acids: CASSRGGSPGNTIYF. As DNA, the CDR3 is TGTGCCAGTAGCAGAGGGGGTAGTCCTGGAAACACCATATATTTT. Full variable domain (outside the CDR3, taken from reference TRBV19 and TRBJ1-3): DGGITQSPKYLFRKEGQNVTLSCEQNLNHDAMYWYRQDPGQGLRLIYYSQIVNDFQKGDIAEGYSVSREKKESFPLTVTSAQKNPTAFYLCASSRGGSPGNTIYFGEGSWLTVV.

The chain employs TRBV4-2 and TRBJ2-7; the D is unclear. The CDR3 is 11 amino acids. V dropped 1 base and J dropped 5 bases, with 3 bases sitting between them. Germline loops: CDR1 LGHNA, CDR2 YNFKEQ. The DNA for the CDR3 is TGTGCCAGCAGCCAAGGTGACGAGCAGTACTTC. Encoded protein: CASSQGDEQYF.

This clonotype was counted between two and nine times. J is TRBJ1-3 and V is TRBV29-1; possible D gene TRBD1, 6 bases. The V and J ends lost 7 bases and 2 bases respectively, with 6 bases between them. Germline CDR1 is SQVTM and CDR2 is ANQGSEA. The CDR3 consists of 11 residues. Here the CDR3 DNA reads TGCAGCGCAGGGGCTGGAAACACCATATATTTT. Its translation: CSAGAGNTIYF.